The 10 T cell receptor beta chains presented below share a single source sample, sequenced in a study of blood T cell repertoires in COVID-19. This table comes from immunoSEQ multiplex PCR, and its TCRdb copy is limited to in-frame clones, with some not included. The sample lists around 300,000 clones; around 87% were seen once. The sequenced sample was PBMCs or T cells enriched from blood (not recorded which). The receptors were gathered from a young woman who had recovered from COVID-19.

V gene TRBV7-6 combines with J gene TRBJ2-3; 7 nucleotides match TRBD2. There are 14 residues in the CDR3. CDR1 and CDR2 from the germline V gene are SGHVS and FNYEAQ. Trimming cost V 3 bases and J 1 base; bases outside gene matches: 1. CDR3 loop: CASSFRGGTDTQYF. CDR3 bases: TGTGCCAGCAGCTTTCGGGGGGGCACAGATACGCAGTATTTT.

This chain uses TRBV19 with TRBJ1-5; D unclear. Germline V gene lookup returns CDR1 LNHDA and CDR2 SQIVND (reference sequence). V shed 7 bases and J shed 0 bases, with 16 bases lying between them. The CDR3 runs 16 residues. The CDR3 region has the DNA TGTGCCAGTAAGGGTCGAGTGGGAGGTAGCAATCAGCCCCAGCATTTT. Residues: CASKGRVGGSNQPQHF.

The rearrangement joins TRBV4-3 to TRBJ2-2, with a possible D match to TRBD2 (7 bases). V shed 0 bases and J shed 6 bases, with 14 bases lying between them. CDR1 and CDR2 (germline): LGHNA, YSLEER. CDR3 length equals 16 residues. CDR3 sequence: CASSQDVRGAAGELFF. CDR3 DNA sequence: TGCGCCAGCAGCCAAGATGTTCGGGGGGCCGCCGGGGAGCTGTTTTTT.

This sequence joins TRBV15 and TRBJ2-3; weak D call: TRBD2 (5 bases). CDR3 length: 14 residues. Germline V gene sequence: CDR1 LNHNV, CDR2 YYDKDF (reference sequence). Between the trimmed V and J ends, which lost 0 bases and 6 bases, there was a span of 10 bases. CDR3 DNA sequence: TGTGCCACCAGCAGAGATACTAGTTGGGATACGCAGTATTTT. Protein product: CATSRDTSWDTQYF. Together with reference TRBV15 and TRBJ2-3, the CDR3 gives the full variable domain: DAMVIQNPRYQVTQFGKPVTLSCSQTLNHNVMYWYQQKSSQAPKLLFHYYDKDFNNEADTPDNFQSRRPNTSFCFLDIRSPGLGDTAMYLCATSRDTSWDTQYFGPGTRLTVL.

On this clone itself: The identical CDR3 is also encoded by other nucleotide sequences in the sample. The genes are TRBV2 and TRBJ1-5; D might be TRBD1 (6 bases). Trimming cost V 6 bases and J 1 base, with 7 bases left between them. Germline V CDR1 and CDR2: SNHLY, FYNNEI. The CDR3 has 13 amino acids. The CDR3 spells CASRGQSNQPQHF. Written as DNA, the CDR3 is TGTGCCAGCAGAGGACAGAGCAATCAGCCCCAGCATTTT.

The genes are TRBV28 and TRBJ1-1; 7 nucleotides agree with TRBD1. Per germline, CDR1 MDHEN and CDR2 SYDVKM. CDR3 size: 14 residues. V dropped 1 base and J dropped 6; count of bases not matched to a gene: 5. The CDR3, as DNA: TGTGCCAGCAGTTTATATGACAGGGAGTCTGAAGCTTTCTTT. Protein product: CASSLYDRESEAFF.

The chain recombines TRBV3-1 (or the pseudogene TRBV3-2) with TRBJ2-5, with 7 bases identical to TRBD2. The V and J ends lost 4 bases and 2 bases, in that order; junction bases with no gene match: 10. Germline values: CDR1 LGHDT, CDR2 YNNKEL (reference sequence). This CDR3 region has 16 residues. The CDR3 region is CASSLPSVGGQETQYF. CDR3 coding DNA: TGTGCCAGCAGCCTTCCCTCCGTGGGGGGGCAAGAGACCCAGTACTTC.

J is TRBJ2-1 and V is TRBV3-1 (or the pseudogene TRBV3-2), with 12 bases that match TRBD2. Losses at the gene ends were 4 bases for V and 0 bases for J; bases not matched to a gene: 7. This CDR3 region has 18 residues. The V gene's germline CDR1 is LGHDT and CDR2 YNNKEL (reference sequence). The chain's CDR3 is CASSRLAGGFTSYNEQFF. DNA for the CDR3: TGTGCCAGCAGCCGGCTAGCGGGGGGGTTCACCTCCTACAATGAGCAGTTCTTC.

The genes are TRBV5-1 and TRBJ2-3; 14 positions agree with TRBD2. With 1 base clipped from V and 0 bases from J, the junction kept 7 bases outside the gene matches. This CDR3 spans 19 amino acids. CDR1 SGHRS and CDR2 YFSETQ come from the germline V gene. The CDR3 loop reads CASSLRGTSGGASTDTQYF. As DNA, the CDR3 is TGCGCCAGCAGCTTGAGGGGGACTAGCGGGGGAGCTAGCACAGATACGCAGTATTTT.

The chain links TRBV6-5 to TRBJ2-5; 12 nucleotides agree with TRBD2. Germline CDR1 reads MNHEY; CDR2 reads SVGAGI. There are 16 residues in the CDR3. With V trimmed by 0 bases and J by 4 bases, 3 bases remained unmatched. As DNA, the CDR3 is TGTGCCAGCAGTTACTCCGCTAGCGGGGGGGGAGAGACCCAGTACTTC. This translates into CASSYSASGGGETQYF.